The clone carrying this TCR beta chain was picked up one time. In germline, CDR1 is LGHDT, CDR2 YNNKEL (reference sequence). This CDR3 region has 18 residues. The V and J ends lost 0 bases and 9 bases, in that order; junction bases with no gene match: 10. In the study's own analysis: Nucleated cell counts were estimated from reference gene primer amplification. Profiled with immunoSEQ multiplex PCR; TCRdb holds only in-frame clones, not every one. Clone size and the V and J calls come from that table; the DNA yielded D and trimming. The repertoire holds about 80,000 clones, with approximately 78% as singletons. This sample was taken from a study of blood T cell repertoires in COVID-19. Study-wide context: Samples came from the United States, Italy and Spain, spanning acute and convalescent COVID-19. The analysed material was cDNA or gDNA that came from T cells, B-cell-depleted T cells, or PBMCs.

This receptor was taken from a woman in her 70s with acute or convalescent COVID-19. This chain uses TRBV3-1 (or the pseudogene TRBV3-2) with TRBJ2-5; 16 nucleotides agree with TRBD2. Sample: peripheral blood. The CDR3 loop reads CASSQDPGTSGRAEPQYF. The CDR3 nucleotides read TGTGCCAGCAGCCAAGACCCTGGGACTAGCGGGAGGGCGGAGCCCCAGTACTTC.